These T cell receptor beta chains were read from a single sample in a study of molecular identifiers for immune sequencing clone quantification. TCRdb called the PCR reads again in MiXCR, with one record for every CDR3 protein. The table includes 400,000 to 600,000 distinct CDR3 sequences, about 25% detected once. Material: naive CD8+ T cells from blood, with Jurkat cell RNA spiked in. These receptors all stem from a human donor in good health. Some libraries in this study had Jurkat cell RNA spiked in. Both conserved end residues are part of each CDR3. The D gene is left open where the match is weak. The size of a clone is reported for some rows only, either as once, few or many, or as a class for expanded clones.

j_gene	d_gene	v_gene	abundance	CDR3aa	CDR3nt
TRBJ2-7	.	TRBV6-6	many	CASSRGVEQYF	TGTGCCAGCAGTAGAGGGGTTGAGCAGTACTTC
TRBJ2-3	TRBD2	TRBV27	many	CASSLILVAGGTDTQYF	TGTGCCAGCAGTTTGATTTTAGTAGCGGGAGGCACAGATACGCAGTATTTT
TRBJ1-4	TRBD1	TRBV7-9	many	CASSFAITGTEVEKLFF	TGTGCCAGCAGCTTCGCGATAACCGGGACAGAAGTCGAAAAACTGTTTTTT
TRBJ2-7	.	TRBV27	few	CASSSRVLGIGEQYF	TGTGCCAGCAGTTCCAGGGTGTTGGGGATAGGAGAGCAGTACTTC
TRBJ2-7	TRBD1	TRBV6-2/TRBV6-3	many	CASSYPGGNEQYF	TGTGCCAGCAGTTACCCAGGGGGCAACGAGCAGTACTTC
TRBJ2-3	.	TRBV7-9	many	CASSLWGPSTDTQYF	TGTGCCAGCAGCCTTTGGGGCCCAAGCACAGATACGCAGTATTTT
TRBJ1-5	.	TRBV6-1	.	CASSAPVGYSNQPQHF	TGTGCCAGCAGTGCCCCGGTGGGGTATAGCAATCAGCCCCAGCATTTT
TRBJ2-7	.	TRBV30	.	CAWSDHEQYF	TGTGCCTGGAGTGATCACGAGCAGTACTTC
TRBJ2-3	.	TRBV30	many	CAWSVLADTQYF	TGTGCCTGGAGTGTACTTGCAGATACGCAGTATTTT
TRBJ2-3	TRBD2	TRBV12-3/TRBV12-4	few	CASSLTGLLAGVSDTQYF	TGTGCCAGCAGCCTAACAGGGTTACTAGCGGGAGTATCGGATACGCAGTATTTT
TRBJ2-7	.	TRBV6-2/TRBV6-3	.	CASRGTAGNEQYF	TGTGCCAGCAGGGGGACAGCGGGAAACGAGCAGTACTTC
TRBJ1-2	TRBD1	TRBV28	few	CASSSRDRRTNYGYTF	TGTGCCAGCAGTTCCCGGGACAGGAGGACTAACTATGGCTACACCTTC
TRBJ1-2	.	TRBV6-5	.	CASSYSKDGGALYGYTF	TGTGCCAGCAGTTACTCGAAGGACGGGGGGGCCCTCTATGGCTACACCTTC
TRBJ2-3	.	TRBV11-2	.	CASSLGGTDAQYF	TGTGCCAGCAGCTTAGGGGGTACAGATGCGCAGTATTTT
TRBJ1-5	.	TRBV24-1	.	CATSDRGGDQPQHF	TGTGCCACCAGTGATCGTGGGGGAGACCAGCCCCAGCATTTT
TRBJ2-7	.	TRBV6-1	.	CASIEGLAEQYF	TGTGCCAGCATCGAGGGATTGGCCGAGCAGTACTTC
TRBJ2-2	.	TRBV10-3	.	CAISSTGELFF	TGTGCCATCAGTTCCACCGGGGAGCTGTTTTTT
TRBJ2-3	.	TRBV6-6	few	CASSYTTRDTQYF	TGTGCCAGCAGTTACACAACTCGAGATACGCAGTATTTT
TRBJ2-7	TRBD1	TRBV12-3/TRBV12-4	.	CASSGPGQSYEQYF	TGTGCCAGCAGCGGACCGGGACAGTCCTACGAGCAGTACTTC
TRBJ1-1	TRBD1	TRBV4-1	.	CASSQGNRDRAWTEAFF	TGCGCCAGCAGCCAAGGCAACCGGGACAGGGCGTGGACTGAAGCTTTCTTT
TRBJ2-2	.	TRBV5-5	.	CASTFLRYGELFF	TGTGCCAGCACTTTCCTGAGATACGGGGAGCTGTTTTTT
TRBJ1-4	.	TRBV7-6	many	CASSLTTIWGRDQEKLFF	TGTGCCAGCAGCTTAACCACGATCTGGGGGCGCGACCAAGAAAAACTGTTTTTT
TRBJ2-3	.	TRBV2	few	CASSELAEITDTQYF	TGTGCCAGCAGTGAATTAGCGGAAATCACAGATACGCAGTATTTT
TRBJ1-5	TRBD1	TRBV18	few	CASSPLPSGQDETDSNQPQHF	TGTGCCAGCTCCCCTTTGCCTTCGGGACAGGACGAAACCGATAGCAATCAGCCCCAGCATTTT
TRBJ2-7	.	TRBV9	many	CASSVDPDAAYEQYF	TGTGCCAGCAGCGTGGACCCGGATGCGGCCTACGAGCAGTACTTC
TRBJ2-7	.	TRBV29-1	few	CSVVFEGSEQYF	TGCAGCGTTGTCTTTGAGGGTTCCGAGCAGTACTTC
TRBJ2-1	TRBD2	TRBV20-1	few	CSATPGLAWYNEQFF	TGCAGTGCCACACCGGGACTAGCGTGGTACAATGAGCAGTTCTTC
TRBJ2-7	.	TRBV7-9	many	CASSLGLGPGEQYF	TGTGCCAGCAGCTTAGGCTTAGGGCCGGGTGAGCAGTACTTC
TRBJ2-2	TRBD2	TRBV9	many	CASSVATSGSNTGELFF	TGTGCCAGCAGCGTAGCTACTAGCGGCTCGAACACCGGGGAGCTGTTTTTT
TRBJ2-1	TRBD2	TRBV20-1	.	CSATKLAGVSGDEQFF	TGCAGTGCTACGAAACTAGCGGGAGTCTCCGGGGATGAGCAGTTCTTC
TRBJ2-6	.	TRBV10-3	many	CAISDGTGANVLTF	TGTGCCATCAGTGACGGGACTGGGGCCAACGTCCTGACTTTC
TRBJ2-1	.	TRBV28	few	CASRFGVGKNEQFF	TGTGCCAGCAGGTTCGGGGTTGGGAAGAATGAGCAGTTCTTC
TRBJ2-3	TRBD1	TRBV2	.	CAIPDWDRGTDTQYF	TGTGCCATCCCCGATTGGGACAGGGGCACAGATACGCAGTATTTT
TRBJ2-1	TRBD1	TRBV6-2/TRBV6-3	.	CASSPTGVPYNEQFF	TGTGCCAGCAGTCCTACAGGGGTCCCCTACAATGAGCAGTTCTTC
TRBJ2-7	TRBD1	TRBV5-1	many	CASSFTGTGTYEQYF	TGCGCCAGCAGCTTTACCGGGACAGGGACCTACGAGCAGTACTTC
TRBJ2-3	TRBD1	TRBV2	many	CASSTTDRAYTDTQYF	TGTGCCAGCAGTACTACGGACAGGGCCTACACAGATACGCAGTATTTT
TRBJ1-3	.	TRBV5-4	.	CASSVGPAGNTIYF	TGTGCCAGCAGCGTGGGGCCTGCTGGAAACACCATATATTTT
TRBJ2-3	.	TRBV28	few	CASRSRSTDTQYF	TGTGCCAGCAGGAGTAGGTCCACAGATACGCAGTATTTT
TRBJ2-5	.	TRBV9	.	CASSADSYQETQYF	TGTGCCAGCAGCGCGGACAGCTACCAAGAGACCCAGTACTTC
TRBJ2-7	.	TRBV19	.	CASSITDLAYEQYF	TGTGCCAGTAGTATTACGGACCTGGCCTACGAGCAGTACTTC
TRBJ1-4	.	TRBV5-1	few	CASSLKGPHSNEKLFF	TGCGCCAGCAGCTTGAAGGGGCCCCACAGTAATGAAAAACTGTTTTTT
TRBJ2-7	.	TRBV27	.	CASSLAENSYEQYF	TGTGCCAGCAGTTTAGCCGAGAACTCCTACGAGCAGTACTTC
TRBJ2-3	TRBD2	TRBV5-1	.	CASSLASGRDTQYF	TGCGCCAGCAGCTTGGCCAGCGGGAGAGATACGCAGTATTTT
TRBJ1-3	TRBD1	TRBV7-9	.	CASSLPDRGTIYF	TGTGCCAGCAGCTTACCCGACAGGGGCACCATATATTTT
TRBJ2-1	.	TRBV7-3	few	CASSLTGPNNEQFF	TGTGCCAGCAGCTTAACGGGGCCGAACAATGAGCAGTTCTTC
TRBJ1-5	.	TRBV20-1	many	CSASMVGTGQPQHF	TGCAGTGCTAGCATGGTAGGGACGGGTCAGCCCCAGCATTTT
TRBJ1-1	.	TRBV30	many	CAWMGGLEAFF	TGTGCCTGGATGGGAGGCCTGGAAGCTTTCTTT
TRBJ1-2	TRBD1	TRBV4-3	many	CASSQEFDRANYGYTF	TGCGCCAGCAGCCAAGAGTTCGACAGGGCGAACTATGGCTACACCTTC
TRBJ2-7	TRBD1	TRBV5-1	.	CASSLPLGDREYEQYF	TGCGCCAGCAGCCTACCCCTGGGGGACAGGGAGTACGAGCAGTACTTC